These 20 T cell receptor beta chains originate from one sample sequenced in a study of T cell clonotyping in hematopoietic cell transplantation. Profiled with immunoSEQ multiplex PCR; TCRdb holds only in-frame clones, not every one. Of 15,000 or so clones in the sample, more than 75% are singletons; the top ten hold over 10%. Sequenced material: PBMCs, taken 100 days after allogeneic stem cell transplant. These receptor sequences come from a male patient between 50 and 60 years old who had an allogeneic stem cell transplant from an unrelated donor, so T cells may come from the graft donor. Some clones in this sample may be carry-over from other donors' samples.

DNA of the CDR3: TGTGCCAGCAGCTTAGGCGTTAGCACTGAAGCTTTCTTT. This translates into CASSLGVSTEAFF. The gene calls are TRBV7-8 and TRBJ1-1; no clear D gene. Trimming left V 1 base short and J 4 bases short, with 7 bases between. CDR3 length: 13 residues. Germline CDR1 is SGHVS and CDR2 is FQNEAQ.

The rearrangement joins TRBV10-3 to TRBJ2-3, with TRBD2 as a possible D gene (6 bases). Between the trimmed V and J ends, which lost 10 bases and 9 bases, there was a span of 20 bases. This CDR3 contains 13 residues. Germline V gene sequence: CDR1 ENHRY, CDR2 SYGVKD. The CDR3 region is CATRGEPRETQYF. The CDR3, as DNA: TGTGCCACCAGAGGTGAACCACGGGAGACGCAGTATTTT.

The rearrangement links TRBV4-1 to TRBJ1-2, with 7 bases that match TRBD1. J was trimmed by 1 base and V by 2 bases; bases with no gene match: 13. Germline assignment: CDR1 MGHRA and CDR2 YSYEKL. The CDR3 has 18 residues. Here the CDR3 DNA reads TGCGCCAGCAGCCAACAGGGGGTAAGACAGAGAGATAACTATGGCTACACCTTC. Translating it yields CASSQQGVRQRDNYGYTF.

About this clone itself: Mismatch with germline at one junction end may stem from a read error. This chain joins TRBV7-7 and TRBJ2-1; the D gene is possibly TRBD2 (5 bases). Germline V gives CDR1 SSHAT, CDR2 FNYEAQ (reference sequence). The CDR3 totals 14 residues. The CDR3 bases are TGTGCTAGCAGCCCCCCTGGACTGCACAATGAGCAGTTCTTC. It yields the protein CASSPPGLHNEQFF.

This chain uses TRBV6-5 with TRBJ1-1; a possible D gene is TRBD1 (6 bases). V lost 5 bases, J lost 6 bases, and 16 bases lay in between. The germline V gene has CDR1 MNHEY and CDR2 SVGAGI. CDR3 size: 14 residues. This chain's CDR3 is CASSIGGHSPEAFF. The CDR3 coding sequence is TGTGCCAGCAGTATCGGGGGGCACAGTCCTGAAGCTTTCTTT.

The chain uses TRBV9 and TRBJ2-3; D is unresolved. CDR3 length: 18 residues. Trimming pared 1 base from V and 0 bases from J, leaving 18 bases between. The germline V gene encodes CDR1 SGDLS and CDR2 YYNGEE. CDR3 in amino acids: CASSVPRSQTESTDTQYF. CDR3 bases: TGTGCCAGCAGCGTACCTCGATCGCAGACCGAAAGCACAGATACGCAGTATTTT.

This clone was observed once. The chain uses TRBV6-5 and TRBJ2-7; TRBD1 might be the D (5 bases). Germline-derived CDR1 and CDR2 are MNHEY and SVGAGI. CDR3 length: 14 residues. Between the trimmed V and J ends, which lost 7 bases and 3 bases, there was a span of 16 bases. Written as DNA, the CDR3 is TGTGCCAGCAATCTACAGGTAATCCTCTACGAGCAGTACTTC. Protein sequence: CASNLQVILYEQYF.

The chain recombines TRBV5-4 with TRBJ1-1; TRBD1 might be the D (5 bases). The V end lost 2 bases, the J end lost 0 bases, and 11 bases lay between the germline ends. The CDR3 covers 15 residues. The germline CDR1 and CDR2 sequences are SGHNT and YYREEE (reference sequence). CDR3 protein: CASSFRDRMNTEAFF. CDR3 DNA: TGTGCCAGCAGCTTCCGGGACCGCATGAACACTGAAGCTTTCTTT.

The genes are TRBV20-1 and TRBJ2-5; D is possibly TRBD1 (6 bases). V lost 7 bases, J lost 4 bases, and 10 bases lay in between. Germline loops: CDR1 DFQATT, CDR2 SNEGSKA (reference sequence). The CDR3 runs 11 residues. The CDR3 DNA reads TGCAGTGGGGGGCTGGGAGAGACCCAGTACTTC. This translates into CSGGLGETQYF.

V and J are TRBV7-3 and TRBJ2-1; 7 bases align to TRBD2. CDR1 is SGHTA and CDR2 is FQGTGA in the germline V gene. CDR3 length equals 15 residues. V was clipped by 2 bases and J by 2 bases; unmatched bases: 3. The CDR3 spells CASSLGGGAYNEQFF. CDR3 DNA sequence: TGTGCCAGCAGCTTAGGGGGGGGAGCCTACAATGAGCAGTTCTTC.

In this sample, this clone turned up once. The chain is built from TRBV7-2 and TRBJ2-7; no clear D. Trimming removed 8 bases at V and 0 bases at J, with 17 bases between. This CDR3 has 15 residues. The germline CDR1 and CDR2 sequences are SGHTA and FQGNSA. The CDR3 reads CASGRGVDSSYEQYF. CDR3 coding DNA: TGTGCCAGCGGACGTGGGGTGGATAGCTCCTACGAGCAGTACTTC.

J is TRBJ1-4 and V is TRBV28; 8 nucleotides align to TRBD1. V lost 3 bases and J lost 4; bases outside the gene matches: 7. The germline V gene has CDR1 MDHEN and CDR2 SYDVKM. The length of the CDR3 is 16 residues. CDR3 amino acids: CASSFLQGGGNEKLFF. CDR3 sequence (DNA): TGTGCCAGCAGTTTCCTACAGGGGGGGGGTAATGAAAAACTGTTTTTT.

This chain links TRBV4-1 with TRBJ1-4; a possible D gene is TRBD1 (5 bases). Per the germline V gene, CDR1 is MGHRA and CDR2 is YSYEKL. The CDR3 consists of 18 residues. Trimming left V 1 base short and J 0 bases short, with 15 bases between. The CDR3 DNA is TGCGCCAGCAGCCAAGTTTTGCGGGGGTTTGCAACTAATGAAAAACTGTTTTTT. It translates to CASSQVLRGFATNEKLFF.

This clone appeared a single time. The chain couples TRBV4-1 to TRBJ1-2; 10 positions agree with TRBD1. The germline V gene has CDR1 MGHRA and CDR2 YSYEKL. Trimming removed 4 bases from V and 1 base from J; junction bases left unmatched: 3. The CDR3 is 15 amino acids. CDR3 bases: TGCGCCAGCAGCCCGCGGACAGGGGGTAACTATGGCTACACCTTC. Translating it yields CASSPRTGGNYGYTF.

CDR3 residues: CASSFGGGNYEQYF. In nucleotides, the CDR3 is TGTGCCAGCAGCTTCGGAGGGGGTAACTACGAGCAGTACTTC. The V and J genes are TRBV11-2 and TRBJ2-7; D may match TRBD1 or TRBD2 (6 bases each). This CDR3 has 14 residues. Between the trimmed V and J ends, which lost 3 bases and 3 bases, there was a span of 12 bases. Germline values: CDR1 SGHAT, CDR2 FQNNGV. Based on the CDR3 plus reference TRBV11-2 and TRBJ2-7, the full variable domain is EAGVAQSPRYKIIEKRQSVAFWCNPISGHATLYWYQQILGQGPKLLIQFQNNGVVDDSQLPKDRFSAERLKGVDSTLKIQPAKLEDSAVYLCASSFGGGNYEQYFGPGTRLTVT.

This clone was detected once. The chain combines TRBV19 with TRBJ1-2, with D uncertain. The V end lost 6 bases, the J end lost 5 bases, and 4 bases lay between the germline ends. The germline V gene has CDR1 LNHDA and CDR2 SQIVND (reference sequence). This CDR3 contains 10 residues. The DNA of the CDR3 is TGTGCCAGTAGGGGATATGGCTACACCTTC. This encodes CASRGYGYTF.

The V and J genes are TRBV5-1 and TRBJ2-7; D possibly uses TRBD1 or TRBD2 (5 bases each). The V gene's germline CDR1 is SGHRS and CDR2 YFSETQ. The germline V and J ends were trimmed by 5 bases and 2 bases, with 14 bases remaining between them. CDR3 size: 14 residues. The DNA for the CDR3 is TGCGCCAGCAGTACCGGGACGGTCGCCTACGAGCAGTACTTC. This translates into CASSTGTVAYEQYF.

DNA of the CDR3: TGTGCCATCGATTCCACGGGATCAGGGCCTGAAGCTTTCTTT. Protein: CAIDSTGSGPEAFF. The gene calls are TRBV10-3 and TRBJ1-1, with a tentative D call TRBD1 (5 bases). The CDR3 consists of 14 residues. Germline V gives CDR1 ENHRY, CDR2 SYGVKD. The germline V and J ends were trimmed by 8 bases and 6 bases, with 19 bases remaining between them.

The V call is TRBV10-3, the J call TRBJ2-4; tentative D call: TRBD2 (5 bases). V was shortened by 2 bases and J by 6 bases, with 11 bases between the two germline ends. CDR3 size: 14 residues. From germline, CDR1 is ENHRY and CDR2 SYGVKD. The CDR3 DNA is TGTGCCATCAGTGAGGCTACTGAGGGAAACATTCAGTACTTC. Translation gives CAISEATEGNIQYF.

V is TRBV7-3 and J is TRBJ2-5; 11 bases are shared with TRBD1. Germline lookup yields CDR1 SGHTA and CDR2 FQGTGA. This CDR3 region has 13 residues. V gave up 8 bases and J gave up 9 bases; unmatched junction bases: 8. In nucleotides, the CDR3 is TGTGCCAGCGGTCAGGGACAGGGGGGTCCCCAGTACTTC. Protein: CASGQGQGGPQYF. Full variable domain (missing parts from reference TRBV7-3 and TRBJ2-5): GAGVSQTPSNKVTEKGKYVELRCDPISGHTALYWYRQSLGQGPEFLIYFQGTGAADDSGLPNDRFFAVRPEGSVSTLKIQRTERGDSAVYLCASGQGQGGPQYFGPGTRLLVL.